Listed below are T cell receptor beta chains from one sample, sequenced in a study of blood T cell repertoires in COVID-19. Clones were read by immunoSEQ multiplex PCR, and TCRdb kept only the in-frame ones, dropping some. This table holds some 130,000 clones, roughly three quarters found once. Material: peripheral blood. These receptors originate from a woman in her sixties or seventies with acute or convalescent COVID-19. CDR3s include the opening cysteine and the closing phenylalanine or tryptophan. The D gene is left open where the match is weak. Clone size is given for some rows only: seen once, a few or many times, or a class if the clone is expanded.

clone_size: few; d_call: TRBD1; v_call: TRBV7-8; j_call: TRBJ1-4; cdr3_aa: CASTPRPHRGVGEKLFF; cdr3_nt: TGTGCCAGCACCCCCCGCCCCCACAGGGGAGTTGGTGAAAAACTGTTTTTT
clone_size: -; d_call: -; v_call: TRBV6-5; j_call: TRBJ1-5; cdr3_aa: CASRLTGNQPQHF; cdr3_nt: TGTGCCAGCAGGCTCACAGGGAATCAGCCCCAGCATTTT
clone_size: many; d_call: TRBD1; v_call: TRBV19; j_call: TRBJ1-2; cdr3_aa: CASSTDYRGGYTF; cdr3_nt: TGTGCCAGTAGTACAGACTACAGGGGTGGCTACACCTTC
clone_size: -; d_call: TRBD1; v_call: TRBV2; j_call: TRBJ2-5; cdr3_aa: CASSTTGGGETQYF; cdr3_nt: TGTGCCAGCAGTACAACAGGGGGCGGGGAGACCCAGTACTTC
clone_size: -; d_call: -; v_call: TRBV7-6; j_call: TRBJ2-3; cdr3_aa: CASSLRGSTDTQYF; cdr3_nt: TGTGCCAGCAGCTTGCGGGGTAGCACAGATACGCAGTATTTT
clone_size: -; d_call: -; v_call: TRBV5-5; j_call: TRBJ1-2; cdr3_aa: CASSPLIQGRGYTF; cdr3_nt: TGTGCCAGCAGCCCATTAATTCAGGGGCGAGGCTACACCTTC
clone_size: -; d_call: -; v_call: TRBV6-5; j_call: TRBJ1-4; cdr3_aa: CASSFGHKSNEKLFF; cdr3_nt: TGTGCCAGCAGCTTTGGTCACAAGTCAAATGAAAAACTGTTTTTT
clone_size: -; d_call: TRBD2; v_call: TRBV5-1; j_call: TRBJ2-1; cdr3_aa: CASSYGTSGRYNEQFF; cdr3_nt: TGCGCCAGCAGCTACGGGACTAGCGGGAGATACAATGAGCAGTTCTTC
clone_size: -; d_call: TRBD1; v_call: TRBV19; j_call: TRBJ1-1; cdr3_aa: CASHRDRGHGTEAFF; cdr3_nt: TGTGCCAGTCACCGGGACAGGGGGCACGGCACTGAAGCTTTCTTT
clone_size: -; d_call: -; v_call: TRBV6-5; j_call: TRBJ1-4; cdr3_aa: CASGPGGVSREKLFF; cdr3_nt: TGTGCCAGCGGCCCCGGGGGGGTGTCGAGGGAAAAACTGTTTTTT
clone_size: few; d_call: -; v_call: TRBV11-2; j_call: TRBJ1-1; cdr3_aa: CASSLDGFGAFF; cdr3_nt: TGTGCCAGCAGCTTAGACGGGTTTGGAGCTTTCTTT
clone_size: -; d_call: -; v_call: TRBV9; j_call: TRBJ1-1; cdr3_aa: CASSVLAGNTEAFF; cdr3_nt: TGTGCCAGCAGCGTATTAGCGGGGAACACTGAAGCTTTCTTT
clone_size: -; d_call: TRBD1; v_call: TRBV3-1/TRBV3-2; j_call: TRBJ1-4; cdr3_aa: CASSQGDRWGKLFF; cdr3_nt: TGTGCCAGCAGCCAAGGGGACAGGTGGGGAAAACTGTTTTTT
clone_size: -; d_call: -; v_call: TRBV3-1/TRBV3-2; j_call: TRBJ2-7; cdr3_aa: CASSQGGGGLSYEQYF; cdr3_nt: TGTGCCAGCAGCCAAGGGGGAGGGGGACTCTCCTACGAGCAGTACTTC
clone_size: few; d_call: TRBD1; v_call: TRBV12-3/TRBV12-4; j_call: TRBJ1-6; cdr3_aa: CASSLGQNSPLHF; cdr3_nt: TGTGCCAGCAGTTTGGGACAGAATTCACCCCTCCACTTT
clone_size: once; d_call: TRBD2; v_call: TRBV19; j_call: TRBJ2-5; cdr3_aa: CASSKASGGKTQYF; cdr3_nt: TGTGCCAGTAGTAAGGCTAGCGGGGGTAAGACCCAGTACTTC
clone_size: few; d_call: TRBD1; v_call: TRBV5-1; j_call: TRBJ1-4; cdr3_aa: CASSPTGQTNEKLFF; cdr3_nt: TGCGCCAGCAGCCCCACGGGACAGACTAATGAAAAACTGTTTTTT
clone_size: -; d_call: -; v_call: TRBV18; j_call: TRBJ2-7; cdr3_aa: CASSPRRGYEQYF; cdr3_nt: TGTGCCAGCTCACCAAGAAGGGGTTACGAGCAGTACTTC
clone_size: -; d_call: TRBD1; v_call: TRBV19; j_call: TRBJ1-6; cdr3_aa: CASSIEGRDSYNSPLHF; cdr3_nt: TGTGCCAGTAGTATTGAAGGCCGGGACAGCTATAATTCACCCCTCCACTTT
clone_size: -; d_call: TRBD2; v_call: TRBV30; j_call: TRBJ2-1; cdr3_aa: CAWMLSGSPKNEQFF; cdr3_nt: TGTGCCTGGATGCTTAGCGGGAGCCCTAAGAATGAGCAGTTCTTC
clone_size: -; d_call: TRBD1; v_call: TRBV3-1/TRBV3-2; j_call: TRBJ2-2; cdr3_aa: CASSQDPTGGWTGELFF; cdr3_nt: TGTGCCAGCAGCCAAGATCCGACAGGGGGCTGGACCGGGGAGCTGTTTTTT
clone_size: -; d_call: -; v_call: TRBV5-1; j_call: TRBJ2-1; cdr3_aa: CASSLRGTYNEQFF; cdr3_nt: TGCGCCAGCAGCTTGCGGGGGACCTACAATGAGCAGTTCTTC
clone_size: -; d_call: -; v_call: TRBV7-8; j_call: TRBJ2-5; cdr3_aa: CASSKDKQETQYF; cdr3_nt: TGTGCCAGCAGTAAGGACAAACAAGAGACCCAGTACTTC
clone_size: -; d_call: -; v_call: TRBV29-1; j_call: TRBJ2-3; cdr3_aa: CSVDPGSDTQYF; cdr3_nt: TGCAGCGTTGACCCAGGGTCAGATACGCAGTATTTT
clone_size: -; d_call: -; v_call: TRBV2; j_call: TRBJ1-2; cdr3_aa: CASSDENYYGYTF; cdr3_nt: TGTGCCAGCAGTGACGAGAATTATTATGGCTACACCTTC
clone_size: -; d_call: TRBD1; v_call: TRBV6-1; j_call: TRBJ1-4; cdr3_aa: CASSEDPGGMEKLFF; cdr3_nt: TGTGCCAGCAGTGAAGATCCAGGGGGGATGGAAAAACTGTTTTTT
clone_size: few; d_call: -; v_call: TRBV2; j_call: TRBJ1-2; cdr3_aa: CASSGDITYTF; cdr3_nt: TGTGCCAGCAGTGGGGACATCACCTACACCTTC
clone_size: many; d_call: -; v_call: TRBV2; j_call: TRBJ1-1; cdr3_aa: CASSDDVGRGTEAFF; cdr3_nt: TGTGCCAGCAGTGACGATGTAGGGAGAGGGACTGAAGCTTTCTTT
clone_size: once; d_call: -; v_call: TRBV11-2; j_call: TRBJ1-2; cdr3_aa: CASSRGYGYTF; cdr3_nt: TGTGCCAGCAGCAGGGGGTATGGCTACACCTTC
clone_size: -; d_call: TRBD1; v_call: TRBV20-1; j_call: TRBJ1-1; cdr3_aa: CSARTGSVAFF; cdr3_nt: TGCAGTGCCAGGACAGGAAGTGTAGCTTTCTTT
clone_size: -; d_call: -; v_call: TRBV20-1; j_call: TRBJ2-1; cdr3_aa: CSASGLDSPVYNEQFF; cdr3_nt: TGCAGTGCTAGTGGTTTGGACTCCCCCGTATACAATGAGCAGTTCTTC
clone_size: -; d_call: -; v_call: TRBV7-2; j_call: TRBJ2-7; cdr3_aa: CASSLNLRVVGGYEQYF; cdr3_nt: TGTGCCAGCAGCTTAAATCTTAGGGTGGTCGGAGGCTACGAGCAGTACTTC
clone_size: -; d_call: TRBD1; v_call: TRBV24-1; j_call: TRBJ2-2; cdr3_aa: CATSDPGQGSKSGELFF; cdr3_nt: TGTGCCACCAGTGACCCCGGACAGGGCTCTAAGTCCGGGGAGCTGTTTTTT
clone_size: -; d_call: -; v_call: TRBV6-1; j_call: TRBJ1-3; cdr3_aa: CASSEYRAATAGNTIYF; cdr3_nt: TGTGCCAGCAGTGAATACAGAGCCGCCACGGCTGGAAACACCATATATTTT
clone_size: few; d_call: -; v_call: TRBV30; j_call: TRBJ2-7; cdr3_aa: CAWSVGRGTSEQYF; cdr3_nt: TGTGCCTGGAGTGTGGGTCGGGGGACGAGCGAGCAGTACTTC
clone_size: few; d_call: -; v_call: TRBV29-1; j_call: TRBJ2-5; cdr3_aa: CSVELQGDQETQYF; cdr3_nt: TGCAGCGTAGAATTACAGGGAGACCAAGAGACCCAGTACTTC
clone_size: -; d_call: TRBD1; v_call: TRBV29-1; j_call: TRBJ2-1; cdr3_aa: CSGSGTGGGGEQFF; cdr3_nt: TGCAGCGGGTCGGGGACAGGGGGAGGCGGTGAGCAGTTCTTC
clone_size: -; d_call: TRBD1; v_call: TRBV7-3; j_call: TRBJ2-1; cdr3_aa: CASSLSGQGRNEQFF; cdr3_nt: TGTGCCAGCAGCTTGTCGGGACAGGGCAGGAATGAGCAGTTCTTC
clone_size: -; d_call: TRBD2; v_call: TRBV28; j_call: TRBJ2-2; cdr3_aa: CASSLWGRAGELFF; cdr3_nt: TGTGCCAGCAGTTTATGGGGGAGGGCCGGGGAGCTGTTTTTT
clone_size: -; d_call: TRBD1; v_call: TRBV5-4; j_call: TRBJ1-1; cdr3_aa: CASSTPQGENTEAFF; cdr3_nt: TGTGCCAGCAGCACGCCGCAGGGGGAGAACACTGAAGCTTTCTTT
clone_size: -; d_call: TRBD1; v_call: TRBV4-1; j_call: TRBJ2-3; cdr3_aa: CASSQERGPADTQYF; cdr3_nt: TGCGCCAGCAGCCAAGAGAGGGGGCCCGCAGATACGCAGTATTTT
clone_size: -; d_call: -; v_call: TRBV7-9; j_call: TRBJ1-4; cdr3_aa: CASSFSGSNEKLFF; cdr3_nt: TGTGCCAGCAGCTTTTCGGGGTCTAATGAAAAACTGTTTTTT
clone_size: -; d_call: -; v_call: TRBV15; j_call: TRBJ2-2; cdr3_aa: CATSSRRGTGELFF; cdr3_nt: TGTGCCACCAGCAGCCGGAGGGGAACCGGGGAGCTGTTTTTT